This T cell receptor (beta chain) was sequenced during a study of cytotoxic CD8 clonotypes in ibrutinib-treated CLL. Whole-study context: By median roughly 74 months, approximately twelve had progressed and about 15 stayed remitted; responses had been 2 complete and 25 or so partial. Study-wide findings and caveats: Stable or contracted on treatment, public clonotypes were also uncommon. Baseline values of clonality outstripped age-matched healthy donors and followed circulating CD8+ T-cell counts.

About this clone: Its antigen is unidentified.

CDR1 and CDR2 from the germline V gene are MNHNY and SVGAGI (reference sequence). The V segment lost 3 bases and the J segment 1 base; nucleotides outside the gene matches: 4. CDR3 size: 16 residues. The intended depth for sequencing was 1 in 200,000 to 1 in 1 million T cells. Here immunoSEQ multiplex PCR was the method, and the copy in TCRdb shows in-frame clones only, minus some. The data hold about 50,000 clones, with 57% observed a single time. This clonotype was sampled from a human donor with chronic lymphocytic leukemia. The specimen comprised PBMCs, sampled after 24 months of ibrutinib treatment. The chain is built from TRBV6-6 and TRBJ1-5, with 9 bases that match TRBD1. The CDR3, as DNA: TGTGCCAGCAGTTATGTACAGGGGGCCAGCAATCAGCCCCAGCATTTT. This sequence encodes CASSYVQGASNQPQHF.